This T cell receptor beta chain was found in a study of patients and donors after allogeneic stem cell transplantation. The CDR3 contains 13 residues. Trimming took 6 bases from V and 7 from J; bases not matched to a gene: 3. Germline V gene lookup returns CDR1 MNHEY and CDR2 SVGAGI. This clonotype was observed at least ten times. TCRdb re-called the RT-PCR reads with MiXCR, one entry per CDR3 protein. The data contain about 88,000 distinct CDR3 sequences, around 46% of them singletons. V and J are TRBV6-5 and TRBJ1-6; 7 nucleotides match TRBD1. Sequenced material: blood, either unsorted or a sorted T cell fraction (not recorded which). This clonotype was obtained from a human donor who was either an allogeneic HSCT recipient or a stem cell or donor lymphocyte infusion donor (not recorded which). It is not recorded whose cells these are; they may come from a transplant donor. CDR3 in amino acids: CASRTGWNSPLHF. As DNA, the CDR3 is TGTGCCAGCAGGACAGGGTGGAATTCACCCCTCCACTTT.